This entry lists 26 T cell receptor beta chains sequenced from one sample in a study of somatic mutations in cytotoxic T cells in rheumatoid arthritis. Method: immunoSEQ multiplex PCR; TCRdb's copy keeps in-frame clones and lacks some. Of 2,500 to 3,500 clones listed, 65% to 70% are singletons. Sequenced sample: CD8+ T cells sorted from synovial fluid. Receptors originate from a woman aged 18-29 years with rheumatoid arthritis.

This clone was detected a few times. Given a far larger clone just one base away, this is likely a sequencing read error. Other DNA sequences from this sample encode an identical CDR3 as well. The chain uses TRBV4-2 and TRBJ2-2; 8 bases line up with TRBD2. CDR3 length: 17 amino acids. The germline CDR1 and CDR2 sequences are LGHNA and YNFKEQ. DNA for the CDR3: TGTGCCAGCAGCCAAGAGGCGGCGGGGGGTAGCACCGGCGAGCTGTTTTTT. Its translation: CASSQEAAGGSTGELFF.

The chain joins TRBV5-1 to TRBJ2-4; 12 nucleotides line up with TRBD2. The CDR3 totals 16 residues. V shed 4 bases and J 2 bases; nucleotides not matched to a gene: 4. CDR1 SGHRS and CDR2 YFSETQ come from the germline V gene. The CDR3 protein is CASSLGLAGTKNIQYF. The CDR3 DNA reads TGCGCCAGCAGCCTTGGACTAGCGGGAACCAAAAACATTCAGTACTTC.

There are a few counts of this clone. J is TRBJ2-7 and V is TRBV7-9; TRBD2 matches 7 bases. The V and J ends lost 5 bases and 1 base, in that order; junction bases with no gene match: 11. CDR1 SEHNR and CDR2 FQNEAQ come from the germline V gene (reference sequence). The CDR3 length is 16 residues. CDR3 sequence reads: CASSPGEGGRSYEQYF. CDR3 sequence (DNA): TGTGCCAGCAGCCCCGGGGAGGGAGGGAGATCCTACGAGCAGTACTTC.

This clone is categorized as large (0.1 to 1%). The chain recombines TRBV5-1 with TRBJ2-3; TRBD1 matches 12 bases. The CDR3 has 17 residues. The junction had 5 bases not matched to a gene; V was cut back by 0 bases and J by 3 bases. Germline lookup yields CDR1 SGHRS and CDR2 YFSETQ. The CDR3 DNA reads TGCGCCAGCAGCTTGGAAGGGACAGGGGGCTTGACAGATACGCAGTATTTT. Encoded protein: CASSLEGTGGLTDTQYF.

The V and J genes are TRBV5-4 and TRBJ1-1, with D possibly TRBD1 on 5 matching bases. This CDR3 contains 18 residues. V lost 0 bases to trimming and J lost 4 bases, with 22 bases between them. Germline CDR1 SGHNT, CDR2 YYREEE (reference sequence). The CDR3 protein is CASSLAARVGYGATEAFF. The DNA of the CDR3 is TGTGCCAGCAGCTTGGCGGCCAGGGTGGGGTATGGGGCCACTGAAGCTTTCTTT.

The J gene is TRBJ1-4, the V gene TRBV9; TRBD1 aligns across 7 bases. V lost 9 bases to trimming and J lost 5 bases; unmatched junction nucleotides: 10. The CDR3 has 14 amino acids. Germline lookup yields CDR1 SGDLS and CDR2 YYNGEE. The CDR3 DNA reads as TGTGCCAACTACATTGGACAGGTCAATGAAAAACTGTTTTTT. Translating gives CANYIGQVNEKLFF.

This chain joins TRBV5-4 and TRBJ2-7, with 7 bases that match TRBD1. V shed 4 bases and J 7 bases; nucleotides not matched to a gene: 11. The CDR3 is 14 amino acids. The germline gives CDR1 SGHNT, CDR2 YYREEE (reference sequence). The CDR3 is CASSKGTEVWEQYF. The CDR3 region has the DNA TGTGCCAGCAGCAAAGGGACAGAAGTGTGGGAGCAGTACTTC.

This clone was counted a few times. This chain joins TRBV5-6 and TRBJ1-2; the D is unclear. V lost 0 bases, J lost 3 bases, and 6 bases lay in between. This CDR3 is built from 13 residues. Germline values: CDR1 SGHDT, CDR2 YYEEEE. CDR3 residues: CASSLGRDYGYTF. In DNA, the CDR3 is TGTGCCAGCAGCTTGGGAAGAGACTATGGCTACACCTTC.

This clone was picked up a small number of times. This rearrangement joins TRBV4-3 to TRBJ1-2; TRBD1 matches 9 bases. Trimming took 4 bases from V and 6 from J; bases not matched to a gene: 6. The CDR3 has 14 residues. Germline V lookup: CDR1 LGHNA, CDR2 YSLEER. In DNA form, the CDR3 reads TGCGCCAGCAGCCTCTCGACAGGGGGTAATGGCTACACCTTC. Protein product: CASSLSTGGNGYTF.

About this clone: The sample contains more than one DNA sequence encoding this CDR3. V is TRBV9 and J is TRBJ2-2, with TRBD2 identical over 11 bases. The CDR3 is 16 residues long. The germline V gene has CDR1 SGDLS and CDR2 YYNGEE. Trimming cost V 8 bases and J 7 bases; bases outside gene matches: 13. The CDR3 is CASSLGLAGGGGELFF. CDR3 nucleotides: TGTGCCAGTAGCCTAGGGCTAGCGGGAGGAGGCGGGGAGCTGTTTTTT. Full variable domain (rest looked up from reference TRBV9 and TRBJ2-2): DSGVTQTPKHLITATGQRVTLRCSPRSGDLSVYWYQQSLDQGLQFLIQYYNGEERAKGNILERFSAQQFPDLHSELNLSSLELGDSALYFCASSLGLAGGGGELFFGEGSRLTVL.

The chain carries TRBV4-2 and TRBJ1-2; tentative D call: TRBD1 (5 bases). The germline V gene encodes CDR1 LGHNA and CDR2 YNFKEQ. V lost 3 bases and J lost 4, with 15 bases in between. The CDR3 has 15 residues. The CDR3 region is CASSQQIQGSYGYTF. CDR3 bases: TGTGCCAGCAGCCAGCAAATTCAGGGTAGCTATGGCTACACCTTC.

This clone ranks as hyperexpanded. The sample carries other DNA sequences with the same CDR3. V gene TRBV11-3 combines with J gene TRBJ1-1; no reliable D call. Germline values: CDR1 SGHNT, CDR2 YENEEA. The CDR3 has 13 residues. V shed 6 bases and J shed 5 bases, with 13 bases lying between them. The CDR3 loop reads CASSETAGTEAFF. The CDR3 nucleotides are TGTGCCAGCAGTGAGACCGCGGGAACTGAAGCTTTCTTT.

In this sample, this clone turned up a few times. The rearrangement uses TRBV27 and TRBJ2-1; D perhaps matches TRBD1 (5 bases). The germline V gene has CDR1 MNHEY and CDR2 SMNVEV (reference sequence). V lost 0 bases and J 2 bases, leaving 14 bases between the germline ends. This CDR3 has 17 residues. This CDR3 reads CASSLSEQGVPYNEQFF. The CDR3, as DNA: TGTGCCAGCAGTTTATCGGAGCAGGGTGTTCCCTACAATGAGCAGTTCTTC.

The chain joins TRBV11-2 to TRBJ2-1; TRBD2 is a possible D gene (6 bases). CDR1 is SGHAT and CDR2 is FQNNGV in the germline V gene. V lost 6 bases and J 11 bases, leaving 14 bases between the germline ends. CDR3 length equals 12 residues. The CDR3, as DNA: TGTGCCAGCAGACAAGCCGGGACTCAGCAGTTCTTC. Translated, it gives CASRQAGTQQFF.

The CDR3 reads CASSAEGQVNTDTQYF. CDR3 sequence (DNA): TGTGCCAGCAGCGCGGAGGGACAGGTGAACACAGATACGCAGTATTTT. This chain uses TRBV9 with TRBJ2-3, with TRBD1 matching 8 bases. Per germline, CDR1 SGDLS and CDR2 YYNGEE. Trimming at V came to 3 bases and at J to 2 bases, leaving 8 bases not matched to a gene. This CDR3 comprises 16 residues.

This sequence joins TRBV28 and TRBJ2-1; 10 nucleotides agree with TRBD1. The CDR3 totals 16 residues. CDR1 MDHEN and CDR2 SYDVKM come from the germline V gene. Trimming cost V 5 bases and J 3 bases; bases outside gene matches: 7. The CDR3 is CASSDRDRGVYNEQFF. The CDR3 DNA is TGTGCCAGCAGTGACCGGGACAGGGGAGTCTACAATGAGCAGTTCTTC. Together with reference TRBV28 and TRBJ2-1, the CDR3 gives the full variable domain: DVKVTQSSRYLVKRTGEKVFLECVQDMDHENMFWYRQDPGLGLRLIYFSYDVKMKEKGDIPEGYSVSREKKERFSLILESASTNQTSMYLCASSDRDRGVYNEQFFGPGTRLTVL.

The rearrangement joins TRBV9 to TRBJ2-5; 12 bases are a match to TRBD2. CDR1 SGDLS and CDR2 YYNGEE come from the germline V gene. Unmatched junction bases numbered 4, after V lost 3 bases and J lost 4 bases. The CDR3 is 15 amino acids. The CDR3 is CASSASGGASETQYF. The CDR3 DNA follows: TGTGCCAGCAGCGCTAGCGGGGGGGCATCAGAGACCCAGTACTTC. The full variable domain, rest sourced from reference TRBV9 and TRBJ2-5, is DSGVTQTPKHLITATGQRVTLRCSPRSGDLSVYWYQQSLDQGLQFLIQYYNGEERAKGNILERFSAQQFPDLHSELNLSSLELGDSALYFCASSASGGASETQYFGPGTRLLVL.

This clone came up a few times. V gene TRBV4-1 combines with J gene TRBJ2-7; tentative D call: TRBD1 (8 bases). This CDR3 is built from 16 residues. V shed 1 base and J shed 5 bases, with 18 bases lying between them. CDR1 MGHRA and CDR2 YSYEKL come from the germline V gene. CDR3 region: CASSQGGTGGGHEQYF. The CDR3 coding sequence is TGCGCCAGCAGCCAAGGAGGTACAGGGGGGGGACACGAGCAGTACTTC.

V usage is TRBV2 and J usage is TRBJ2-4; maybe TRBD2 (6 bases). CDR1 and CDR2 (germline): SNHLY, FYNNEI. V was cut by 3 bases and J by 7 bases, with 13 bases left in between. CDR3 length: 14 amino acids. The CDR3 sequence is CASSDYGGGNIQYF. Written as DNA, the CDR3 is TGTGCCAGCAGTGATTATGGTGGAGGGAACATTCAGTACTTC.

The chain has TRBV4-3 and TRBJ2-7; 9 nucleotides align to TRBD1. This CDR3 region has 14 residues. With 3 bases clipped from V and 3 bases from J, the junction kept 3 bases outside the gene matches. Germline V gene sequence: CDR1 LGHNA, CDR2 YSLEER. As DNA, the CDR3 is TGCGCCAGCAGCCAGGACAGGGGAGGCTACGAGCAGTACTTC. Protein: CASSQDRGGYEQYF.

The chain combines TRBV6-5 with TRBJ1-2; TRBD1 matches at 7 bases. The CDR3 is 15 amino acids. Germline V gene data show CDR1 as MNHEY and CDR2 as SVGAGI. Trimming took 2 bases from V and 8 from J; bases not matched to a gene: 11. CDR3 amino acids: CASSYSRGGANGYTF. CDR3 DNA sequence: TGTGCCAGCAGTTACAGTCGAGGGGGCGCTAACGGCTACACCTTC.

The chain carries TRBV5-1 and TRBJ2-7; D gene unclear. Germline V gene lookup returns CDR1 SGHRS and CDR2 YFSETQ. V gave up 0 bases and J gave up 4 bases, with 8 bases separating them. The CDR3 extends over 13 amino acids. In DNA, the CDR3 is TGCGCCAGCAGCTTGGGAGCGAATTACGAGCAGTACTTC. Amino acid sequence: CASSLGANYEQYF.

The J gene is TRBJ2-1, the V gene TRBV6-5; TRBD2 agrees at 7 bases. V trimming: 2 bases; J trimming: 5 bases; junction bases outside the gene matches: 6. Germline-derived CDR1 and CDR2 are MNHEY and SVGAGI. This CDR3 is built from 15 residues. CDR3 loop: CASSYGLGADNEQFF. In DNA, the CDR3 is TGTGCCAGCAGTTACGGACTAGGGGCCGACAATGAGCAGTTCTTC.

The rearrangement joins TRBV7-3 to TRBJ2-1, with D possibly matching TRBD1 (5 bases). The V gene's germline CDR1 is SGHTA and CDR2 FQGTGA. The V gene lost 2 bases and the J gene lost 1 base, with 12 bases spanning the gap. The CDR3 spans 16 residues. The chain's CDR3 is CASSLGPGSSYNEQFF. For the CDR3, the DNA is TGTGCCAGCAGCTTAGGGCCAGGGTCTTCCTACAATGAGCAGTTCTTC.

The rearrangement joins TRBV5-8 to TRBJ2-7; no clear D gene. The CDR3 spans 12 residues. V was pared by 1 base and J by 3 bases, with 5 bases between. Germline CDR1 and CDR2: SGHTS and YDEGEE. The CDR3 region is CASSLSYYEQYF. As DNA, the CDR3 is TGTGCCAGCAGCTTGTCCTACTACGAGCAGTACTTC.

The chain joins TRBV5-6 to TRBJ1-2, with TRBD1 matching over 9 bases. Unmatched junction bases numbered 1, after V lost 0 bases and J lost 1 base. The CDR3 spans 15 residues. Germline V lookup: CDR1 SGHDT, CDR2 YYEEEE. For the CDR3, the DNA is TGTGCCAGCAGCTTGGGGACAGGGGTTAACTATGGCTACACCTTC. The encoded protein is CASSLGTGVNYGYTF.